This T cell receptor beta chain emerged from a study of blood T cell repertoires in COVID-19. Whole-study context: Collection of acute and convalescent COVID-19 samples took place in the United States, Italy and Spain. T cells, B-cell-depleted T cells, or PBMCs supplied cDNA or gDNA.

This clone was seen a few times. Germline values: CDR1 SGHTA, CDR2 FQGTGA. The V end lost 5 bases, the J end lost 4 bases, and 5 bases lay between the germline ends. CDR3 length: 12 amino acids. Clones were sequenced by immunoSEQ multiplex PCR, and TCRdb holds only the in-frame ones, with some missing. The sample shows around 300,000 clones, approximately 92% of them seen only once. The material sequenced was PBMCs or T cells enriched from blood (not recorded which). The sequence derives from a woman between 18 and 29 years old who had recovered from COVID-19. The chain links TRBV7-3 to TRBJ2-2; no firm D call. CDR3 in DNA: TGTGCCAGCAGCAAGAGCACCGGGGAGCTGTTTTTT. This codes for CASSKSTGELFF. The variable domain in full, with the rest retrieved from reference TRBV7-3 and TRBJ2-2, is GAGVSQTPSNKVTEKGKYVELRCDPISGHTALYWYRQSLGQGPEFLIYFQGTGAADDSGLPNDRFFAVRPEGSVSTLKIQRTERGDSAVYLCASSKSTGELFFGEGSRLTVL.